This T cell receptor (beta chain) stems from a study of T-cell memory formation after mild COVID-19. Across the study: TCR clustering was largely donor specific.

TCRdb re-called the 5' RACE reads through MiXCR, storing one row per CDR3 protein. The table shows roughly 620,000 distinct CDR3 sequences, with roughly 17% occurring only once. The trim removed 3 bases at V and 5 bases at J, leaving 9 bases unmatched. Germline V lookup: CDR1 DFQATT, CDR2 SNEGSKA (reference sequence). The CDR3 has 14 residues. This clonotype was seen just once. The chain joins TRBV20-1 to TRBJ2-5; 7 bases fit TRBD1. The sequenced sample consisted of PBMCs or a T cell subset sorted from them (not recorded which). This clonotype originated in an adult woman who had mild COVID-19 (a few samples of this study predate the infection). Cell type and time point are not known. In nucleotides, the CDR3 is TGCAGTGCTAGCTCGACAGGGTTGATCGAGACCCAGTACTTC. Protein sequence: CSASSTGLIETQYF.